This T cell receptor beta chain was found in a study of neurological immune-mediated disorders. This CDR3 contains 17 residues. Germline V gene data show CDR1 as SGDLS and CDR2 as YYNGEE. V lost 4 bases and J lost 4, with 21 bases in between. Using its own MiXCR run on the 5' RACE reads, TCRdb lists one record per CDR3 protein. The sample consists of tens of thousands of distinct CDR3 sequences, roughly a tenth of them appearing once. Indicated time point: longitudinal time-point 1 (baseline). It was blood bank volunteers in Maryland, USA who made up the healthy controls. Where libraries were unsorted, they were derived from 2 million PBMCs stored at -80 degrees C. This clonotype occurred many times.

The V call is TRBV9, the J call TRBJ1-5; a weak D match, TRBD1 (6 bases). Sequenced input: PBMCs. This receptor was identified in a man aged 25-45 years in good health. This chain's CDR3 is CASSRYGRTDANQPQHF. CDR3 DNA: TGTGCCAGCAGCCGCTATGGTAGGACAGACGCTAATCAGCCCCAGCATTTT.